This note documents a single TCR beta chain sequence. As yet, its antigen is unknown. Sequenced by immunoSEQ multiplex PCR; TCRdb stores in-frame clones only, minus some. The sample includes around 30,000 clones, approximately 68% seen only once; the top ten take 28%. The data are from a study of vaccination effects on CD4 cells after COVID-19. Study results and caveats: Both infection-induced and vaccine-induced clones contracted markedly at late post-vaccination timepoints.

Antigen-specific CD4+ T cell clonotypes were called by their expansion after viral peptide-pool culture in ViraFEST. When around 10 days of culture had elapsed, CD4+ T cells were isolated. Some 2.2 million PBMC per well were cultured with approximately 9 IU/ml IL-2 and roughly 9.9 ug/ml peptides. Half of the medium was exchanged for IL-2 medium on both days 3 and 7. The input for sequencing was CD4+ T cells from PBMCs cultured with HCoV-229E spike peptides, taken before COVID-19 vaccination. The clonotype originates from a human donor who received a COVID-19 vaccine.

CDR3 residues: CASSLSGAQPQHF. The CDR3 DNA follows: TGTGCCAGCAGTTTATCAGGGGCACAGCCCCAGCATTTT. J is TRBJ1-5 and V is TRBV12-3 or TRBV12-4; a weak D match, TRBD1 (6 bases). CDR3 size: 13 residues. The V end was cut by 2 bases, the J end by 7 bases, with 9 bases between.